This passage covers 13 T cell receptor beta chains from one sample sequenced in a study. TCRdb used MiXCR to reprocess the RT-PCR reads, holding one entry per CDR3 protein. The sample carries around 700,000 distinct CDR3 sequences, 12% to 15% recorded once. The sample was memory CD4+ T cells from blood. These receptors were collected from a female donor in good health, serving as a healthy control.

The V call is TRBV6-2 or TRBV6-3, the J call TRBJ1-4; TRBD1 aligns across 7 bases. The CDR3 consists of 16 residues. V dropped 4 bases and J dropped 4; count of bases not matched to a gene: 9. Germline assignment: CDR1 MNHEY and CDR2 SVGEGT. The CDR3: CASSSIRDRRNEKLFF. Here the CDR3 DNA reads TGTGCCAGCAGTTCCATCCGGGACAGACGTAATGAAAAACTGTTTTTT.

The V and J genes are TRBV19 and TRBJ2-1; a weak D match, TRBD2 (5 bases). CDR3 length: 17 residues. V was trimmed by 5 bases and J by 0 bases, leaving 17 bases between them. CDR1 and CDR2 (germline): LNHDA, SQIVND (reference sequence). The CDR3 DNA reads TGTGCCAGTAGTCTACCCTCGGGGTCGAGCTCCTACAATGAGCAGTTCTTC. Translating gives CASSLPSGSSSYNEQFF.

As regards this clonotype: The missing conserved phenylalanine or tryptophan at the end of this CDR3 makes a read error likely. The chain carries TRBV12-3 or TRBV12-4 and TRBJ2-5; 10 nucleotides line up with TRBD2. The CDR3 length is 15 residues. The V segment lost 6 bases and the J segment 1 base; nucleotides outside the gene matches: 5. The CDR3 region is CASSPGTSVQETQYI. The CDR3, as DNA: TGTGCCAGCAGCCCCGGGACTAGCGTCCAAGAGACCCAGTACATC.

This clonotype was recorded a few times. CDR3 nucleotide sequence: TGTGCCAGCAGTTTATACCGCCCGCGGGGAACAGATACGCAGTATTTT. This codes for CASSLYRPRGTDTQYF. The chain uses TRBV27 and TRBJ2-3; perhaps TRBD2 as D (6 bases). Germline V gene sequence: CDR1 MNHEY, CDR2 SMNVEV (reference sequence). The length of the CDR3 is 16 residues. Trimming took 1 base from V and 3 from J, leaving 14 bases between them.

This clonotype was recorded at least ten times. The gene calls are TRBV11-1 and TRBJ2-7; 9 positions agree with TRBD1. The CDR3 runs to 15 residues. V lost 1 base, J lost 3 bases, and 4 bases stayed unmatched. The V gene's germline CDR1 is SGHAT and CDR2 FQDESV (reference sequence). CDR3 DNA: TGTGCCAGCAGCTTAGAGGGGACAGGGAACTACGAGCAGTACTTC. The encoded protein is CASSLEGTGNYEQYF.

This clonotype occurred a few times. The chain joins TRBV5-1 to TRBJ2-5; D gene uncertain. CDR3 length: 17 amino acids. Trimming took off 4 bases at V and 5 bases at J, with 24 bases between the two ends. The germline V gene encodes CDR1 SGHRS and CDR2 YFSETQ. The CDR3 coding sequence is TGCGCCAGCAGCGCCCCCATGATGAGGATTTTCGAGGAGACCCAGTACTTC. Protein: CASSAPMMRIFEETQYF.

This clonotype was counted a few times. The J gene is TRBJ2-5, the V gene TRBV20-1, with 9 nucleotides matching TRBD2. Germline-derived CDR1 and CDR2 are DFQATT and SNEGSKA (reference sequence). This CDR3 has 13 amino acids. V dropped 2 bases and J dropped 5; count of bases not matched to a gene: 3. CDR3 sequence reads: CSARPGTSETQYF. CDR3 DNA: TGCAGTGCTAGACCCGGGACTAGCGAGACCCAGTACTTC.

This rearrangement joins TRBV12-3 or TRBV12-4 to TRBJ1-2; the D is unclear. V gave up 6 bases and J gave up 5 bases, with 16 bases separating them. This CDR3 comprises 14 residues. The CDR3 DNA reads TGTGCCAGCAGCCAAAATATGGCGGATTATGGCTACACCTTC. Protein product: CASSQNMADYGYTF.

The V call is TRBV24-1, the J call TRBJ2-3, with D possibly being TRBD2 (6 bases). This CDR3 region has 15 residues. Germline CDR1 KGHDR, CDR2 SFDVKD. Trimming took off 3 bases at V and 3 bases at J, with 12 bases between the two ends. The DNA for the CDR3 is TGTGCCACCAGTGATACGCGGGGTGCAACAGATACGCAGTATTTT. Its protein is CATSDTRGATDTQYF.

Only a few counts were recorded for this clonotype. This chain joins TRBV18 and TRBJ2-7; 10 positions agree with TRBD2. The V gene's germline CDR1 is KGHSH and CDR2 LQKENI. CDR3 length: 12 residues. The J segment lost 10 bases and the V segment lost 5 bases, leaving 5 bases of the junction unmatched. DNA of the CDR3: TGTGCCAGCTCATCCGTAGCGGGAGGTCAGTACTTC. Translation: CASSSVAGGQYF.

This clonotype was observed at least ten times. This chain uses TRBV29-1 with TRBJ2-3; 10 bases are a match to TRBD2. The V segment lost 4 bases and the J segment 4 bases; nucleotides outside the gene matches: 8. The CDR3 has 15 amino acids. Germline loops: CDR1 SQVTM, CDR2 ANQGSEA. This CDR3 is CSVAVASGSPDTQYF. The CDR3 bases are TGCAGCGTTGCTGTGGCTAGCGGGAGCCCAGATACGCAGTATTTT.

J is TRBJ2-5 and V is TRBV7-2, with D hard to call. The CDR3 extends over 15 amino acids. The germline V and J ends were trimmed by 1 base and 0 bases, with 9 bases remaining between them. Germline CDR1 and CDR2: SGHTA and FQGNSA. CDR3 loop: CASSLVVVNQETQYF. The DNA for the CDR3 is TGTGCCAGCAGCTTAGTTGTGGTCAACCAAGAGACCCAGTACTTC.

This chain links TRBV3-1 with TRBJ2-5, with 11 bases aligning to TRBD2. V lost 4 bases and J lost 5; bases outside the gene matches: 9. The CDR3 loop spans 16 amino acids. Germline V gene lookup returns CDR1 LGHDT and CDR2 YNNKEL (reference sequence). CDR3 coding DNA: TGTGCCAGCAGCCCTTATAGCGGGAGGGCCGACGAGACCCAGTACTTC. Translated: CASSPYSGRADETQYF.